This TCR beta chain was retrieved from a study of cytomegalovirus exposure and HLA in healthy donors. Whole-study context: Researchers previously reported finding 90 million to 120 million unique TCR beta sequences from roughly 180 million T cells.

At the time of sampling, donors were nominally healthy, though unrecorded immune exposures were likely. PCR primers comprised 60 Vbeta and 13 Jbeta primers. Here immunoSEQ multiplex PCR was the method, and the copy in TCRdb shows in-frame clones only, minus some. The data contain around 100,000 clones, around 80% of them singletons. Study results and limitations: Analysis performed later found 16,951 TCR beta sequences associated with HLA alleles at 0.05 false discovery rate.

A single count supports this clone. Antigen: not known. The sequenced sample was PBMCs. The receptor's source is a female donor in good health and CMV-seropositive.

CDR3 residues: CSAPDRVEYF. The CDR3 nucleotides are TGCAGTGCCCCCGACAGGGTGGAGTACTTC. The V call is TRBV20-1, the J call TRBJ2-7; 7 bases are shared with TRBD1. Looked up from germline, CDR1 is DFQATT and CDR2 is SNEGSKA (reference sequence). V lost 6 bases, J lost 11 bases, and 7 bases stayed unmatched. The CDR3 is made up of 10 amino acids.